The source of this T cell receptor beta chain is a study of regulatory T cells in long-lasting Graves disease (dated by TCRdb to about 2021). Background for the entire study: Persistent Graves' disease meant more than 5 years of antithyroid drug treatment with TSH receptor autoantibodies that stayed positive. Persistent Graves' disease patients were compared with newly diagnosed Graves' disease patients by peripheral blood TCR sequencing and RNA sequencing. The study was conducted in China and was registered as a clinical trial. A total of roughly 35 samples were covered by TCR sequencing, comprising approximately 13 persistent and around 20 newly diagnosed Graves' disease patients. Persistent Graves' disease patients in the clinical cohort had taken antithyroid drugs for approximately 10 years on average.

The table lists this clonotype with many counts. No antigen is known for it. No much larger clone is present one base from it, and per-base qualities are unavailable. Study-level results and caveats: The authors acknowledged the small sample size as a limitation that may reduce accuracy. Because the primary lesion, thyroid tissue, could not be accessed, the study looked at peripheral blood alone. Sequencing and analysis were limited to the TCR beta chain. More public clonotypes were shared among persistent patients (2,741) than among newly diagnosed patients (just under 1,000). Persistent disease showed preferential use of TRBV28, TRBJ1-2 and TRBJ2-5, whereas newly diagnosed disease favored TRBV20-1 and TRBJ2-1. Compared with newly diagnosed patients, patients with persistent Graves' disease had lower TCR Shannon entropy and fewer highly expanded clones, which suggests clonal expansion.

CDR1 and CDR2, per the germline V gene (reference sequence), are MNHEY and SMNVEV. The CDR3 sequence holds 13 residues, the cysteine and phenylalanine included. Here the CDR3 DNA is all that survives: 39 bases in frame from base 1. Between the V and J ends, shortened by 5 bases and 3 bases respectively, the junction contains 11 bases. The time point label for this specimen denotes: persistent/refractory GD, antithyroid drugs over 5 years with positive TRAb. For both TCR sequencing and RNA sequencing, RNA was extracted from PBMCs using TRIzol. The diagnosis of Graves' disease was made according to American Thyroid Association guidelines. The patients came from an endocrinology department in Xi'an, China. Each patient gave about 10 milliliters of peripheral blood, collected in an EDTA anticoagulant tube. Ficoll Paque Plus density gradient separation was used to isolate PBMCs, and no further T cell sorting was done. An Agilent 2100 Bioanalyzer and agarose gel were used to check RNA quality, and a NanoDrop 2000 was used to measure RNA concentration.

The library was generated by multiplex PCR. Sequencing was performed on an Illumina HiSeq 4000. To build TCR beta libraries, CDR3 regions were amplified by Arm-PCR using iRepertoire HTBI primers. PCR products were gel purified before sequencing. On the study's bioinformatics: Gene usage analysis of CDR3 amino acid clonotypes used the 55 to 65 TRBV and around 13 TRBJ segments found across samples. Filtered high-quality paired reads were merged into contigs using COPE and FqMerger. Contigs were aligned with BLAST to IMGT TRBV, TRBD and TRBJ reference genes, and CDR3 was defined per IMGT. Clonotypes above 0.1% frequency were classified as highly expanded clones. Shannon entropy was used to measure repertoire diversity, and the Gini coefficient was used to measure V-J evenness. Public clonotypes were defined as clonotypes shared by more than one individual. The public reads were run again by TCRdb, first through fastp at Q25 and then through MiXCR, and only productive beta chains were kept. Entries are consolidated by CDR3 protein sequence, retaining the most common genes and DNA. The V and J calls were determined by TCRdb, not by the authors. Here the sample has roughly 400,000 distinct CDR3 sequences; about 21% occur a single time. Over 11% of the sample is taken by the ten largest.

The clonotype comes from a female donor with Graves disease. Sequenced material: peripheral blood mononuclear cells (PBMCs), taken when the disease was refractory, from a patient treated with antithyroid drugs. The chain uses TRBV27 and TRBJ2-7, with TRBD2 perhaps the D gene, on 5 matching bases. The CDR3 here reads CASSPGIYYEQYF. The DNA reads as follows: TGTGCCAGCAGTCCCGGGATATACTACGAGCAGTACTTC.